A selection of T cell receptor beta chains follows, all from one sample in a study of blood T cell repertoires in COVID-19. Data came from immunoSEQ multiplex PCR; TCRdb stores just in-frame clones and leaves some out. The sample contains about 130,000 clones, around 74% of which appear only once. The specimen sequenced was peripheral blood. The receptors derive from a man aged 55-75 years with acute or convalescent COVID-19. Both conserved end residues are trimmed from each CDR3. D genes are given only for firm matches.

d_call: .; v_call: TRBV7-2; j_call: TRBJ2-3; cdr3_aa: ASSFSADTQY
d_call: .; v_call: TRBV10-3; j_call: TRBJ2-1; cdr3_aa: AIGEVANEQF
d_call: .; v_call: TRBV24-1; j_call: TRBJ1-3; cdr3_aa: ATSGKDSHGGNTIY
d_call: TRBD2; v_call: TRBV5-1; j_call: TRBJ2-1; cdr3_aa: ASSFGTSHNNEQF
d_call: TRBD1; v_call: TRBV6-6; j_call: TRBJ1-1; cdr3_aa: ASTQTGPKAEAF
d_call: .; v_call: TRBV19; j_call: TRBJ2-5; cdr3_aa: ASSVQETQY
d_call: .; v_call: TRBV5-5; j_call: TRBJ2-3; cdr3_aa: ASSRDLSRTDTQY
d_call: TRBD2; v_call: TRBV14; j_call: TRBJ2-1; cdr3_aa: ASSQEAVIAGIYEQF
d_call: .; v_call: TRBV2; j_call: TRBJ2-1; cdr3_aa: ASRRVEQF
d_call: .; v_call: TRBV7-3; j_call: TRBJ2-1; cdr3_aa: ASSLASPNHNEQF
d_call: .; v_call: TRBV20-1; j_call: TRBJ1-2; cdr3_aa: SAGGAGVTNYGYT
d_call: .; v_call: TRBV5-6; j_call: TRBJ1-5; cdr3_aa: ASTLGWGDQPQH
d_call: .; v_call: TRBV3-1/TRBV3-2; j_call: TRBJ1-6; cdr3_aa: ASSQGPFNSPLH
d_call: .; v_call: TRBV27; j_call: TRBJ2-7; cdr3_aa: ASSLSLSSLSYEQY
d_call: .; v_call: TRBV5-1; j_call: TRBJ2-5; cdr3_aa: ASSLSSGQRIQETQY
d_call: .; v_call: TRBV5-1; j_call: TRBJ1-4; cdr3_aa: ASSLAGDGNEKLF